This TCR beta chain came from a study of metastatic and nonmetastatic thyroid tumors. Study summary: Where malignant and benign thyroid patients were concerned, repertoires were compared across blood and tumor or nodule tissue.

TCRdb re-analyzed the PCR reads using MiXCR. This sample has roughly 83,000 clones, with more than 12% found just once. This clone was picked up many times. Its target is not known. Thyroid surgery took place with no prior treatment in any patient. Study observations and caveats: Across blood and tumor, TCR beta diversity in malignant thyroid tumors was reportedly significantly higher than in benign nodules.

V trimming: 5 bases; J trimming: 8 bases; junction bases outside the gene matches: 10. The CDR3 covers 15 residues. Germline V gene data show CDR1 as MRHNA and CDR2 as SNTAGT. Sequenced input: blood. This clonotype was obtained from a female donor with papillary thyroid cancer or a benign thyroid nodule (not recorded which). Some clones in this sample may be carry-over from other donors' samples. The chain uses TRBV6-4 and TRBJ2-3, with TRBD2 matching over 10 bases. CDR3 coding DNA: TGTGCCAGCAGTCAAACTAGCGGGGTAGGAGGTACGCAGTATTTT. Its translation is CASSQTSGVGGTQYF.